A selection of T cell receptor beta chains follows, all from one sample in a study of blood T cell repertoires in COVID-19. Sequencing used immunoSEQ multiplex PCR; TCRdb keeps in-frame clones, though not all of them. The sample holds about 250,000 clones, roughly 81% seen once. The sample comprised PBMCs or T cells enriched from blood (not recorded which). Source of these receptors: a woman aged 45 to 65 who had been exposed to COVID-19. CDR3s include the opening cysteine and the closing phenylalanine or tryptophan. Expanded clones are given a class, and other clones once, few, many or no size at all.

v_call: TRBV5-1; clone_size: -; cdr3_length: 16; cdr3_aa: CASSSPSGGFGDTQYF
v_call: TRBV5-6; clone_size: -; cdr3_length: 16; cdr3_aa: CASSSTGRRVTDTQYF
v_call: TRBV9; clone_size: once; cdr3_length: 15; cdr3_aa: CASSVQGGSGNTIYF
v_call: TRBV5-1; clone_size: once; cdr3_length: 13; cdr3_aa: CASSLDRVAEAFF
v_call: TRBV19; clone_size: -; cdr3_length: 14; cdr3_aa: CASSQAGNTGELFF
v_call: TRBV19; clone_size: few; cdr3_length: 18; cdr3_aa: CASSMGRRASSGANVLTF
v_call: TRBV30; clone_size: -; cdr3_length: 11; cdr3_aa: CAWRRGTEAFF
v_call: TRBV7-9; clone_size: few; cdr3_length: 15; cdr3_aa: CASSLGDQGVREQYF
v_call: TRBV6-5; clone_size: -; cdr3_length: 14; cdr3_aa: CASRRGGGYDGYTF
v_call: TRBV29-1; clone_size: -; cdr3_length: 13; cdr3_aa: CSVRDRPNTEAFF
v_call: TRBV6-5; clone_size: -; cdr3_length: 11; cdr3_aa: CAAEGALEAFF
v_call: TRBV19; clone_size: -; cdr3_length: 15; cdr3_aa: CASSPGTGKAQPQHF
v_call: TRBV11-2; clone_size: -; cdr3_length: 14; cdr3_aa: CASSQDRGNTEAFF
v_call: TRBV19; clone_size: -; cdr3_length: 15; cdr3_aa: CASRHGQGRDTEAFF
v_call: TRBV6-5; clone_size: -; cdr3_length: 14; cdr3_aa: CASSLLAQVSEQYF
v_call: TRBV6-1; clone_size: -; cdr3_length: 17; cdr3_aa: CASSERSGGSRTDTQYF
v_call: TRBV27; clone_size: -; cdr3_length: 18; cdr3_aa: CASTRGLAGGRSYNEQFF
v_call: TRBV4-3; clone_size: -; cdr3_length: 14; cdr3_aa: CASSQEMVAYGYTF
v_call: TRBV7-2; clone_size: -; cdr3_length: 13; cdr3_aa: CASSQSLNTEAFF
v_call: TRBV5-1; clone_size: once; cdr3_length: 15; cdr3_aa: CASSSGSTLTDTQYF
v_call: TRBV7-8; clone_size: -; cdr3_length: 13; cdr3_aa: CASSLGLNYEQYF
v_call: TRBV28; clone_size: -; cdr3_length: 13; cdr3_aa: CATLDGVLYEQYF
v_call: TRBV9; clone_size: -; cdr3_length: 15; cdr3_aa: CASSVGVGGLDTQYF
v_call: TRBV6-5; clone_size: -; cdr3_length: 15; cdr3_aa: CASTSTGAFNQPQHF
v_call: TRBV19; clone_size: -; cdr3_length: 11; cdr3_aa: CASSTGGGYTF
v_call: TRBV7-8; clone_size: -; cdr3_length: 17; cdr3_aa: CASSLMGQGSSGNTIYF
v_call: TRBV3-1/TRBV3-2; clone_size: -; cdr3_length: 17; cdr3_aa: CASSRTRGPLSGNTIYF
v_call: TRBV2; clone_size: -; cdr3_length: 15; cdr3_aa: CASSEYRQANQPQHF
v_call: TRBV7-9; clone_size: once; cdr3_length: 16; cdr3_aa: CASSSSGGGQGVEAFF
v_call: TRBV19; clone_size: once; cdr3_length: 12; cdr3_aa: CASTPGGFKYTF
v_call: TRBV7-3; clone_size: -; cdr3_length: 20; cdr3_aa: CASSSRSGTGRRYGTGELFF
v_call: TRBV2; clone_size: -; cdr3_length: 14; cdr3_aa: CASSEVSSSYEQYF
v_call: TRBV7-2; clone_size: -; cdr3_length: 16; cdr3_aa: CASKAPGTSGSNEQFF
v_call: TRBV30; clone_size: -; cdr3_length: 16; cdr3_aa: CAWSVLGGGQGDEQYF
v_call: TRBV5-5; clone_size: -; cdr3_length: 14; cdr3_aa: CASSLSRPNTEAFF
v_call: TRBV5-4; clone_size: -; cdr3_length: 14; cdr3_aa: CASSSRQGDYEQYF
v_call: TRBV24-1; clone_size: -; cdr3_length: 16; cdr3_aa: CATSDPRRGDLGEQFF
v_call: TRBV11-2; clone_size: -; cdr3_length: 12; cdr3_aa: CASSSLTYEQYF
v_call: TRBV3-1/TRBV3-2; clone_size: -; cdr3_length: 14; cdr3_aa: CATQDRGPATEAFF
v_call: TRBV5-1; clone_size: once; cdr3_length: 14; cdr3_aa: CASSLASPNTEAFF
v_call: TRBV20-1; clone_size: -; cdr3_length: 16; cdr3_aa: CSASLPRGALNTEAFF
v_call: TRBV15; clone_size: -; cdr3_length: 17; cdr3_aa: CATSRGNRGTYNSPLHF
v_call: TRBV5-1; clone_size: -; cdr3_length: 14; cdr3_aa: CASSLTGGSYGYTF
v_call: TRBV7-9; clone_size: -; cdr3_length: 15; cdr3_aa: CASSLGSGGNQPQHF
v_call: TRBV6-4; clone_size: -; cdr3_length: 13; cdr3_aa: CASSAERGETQYF
v_call: TRBV19; clone_size: -; cdr3_length: 14; cdr3_aa: CASRGTGLNTEAFF
v_call: TRBV29-1; clone_size: once; cdr3_length: 11; cdr3_aa: CSVRRGDTQYF
v_call: TRBV18; clone_size: -; cdr3_length: 20; cdr3_aa: CASSFLLGTGYLRANNEQFF
v_call: TRBV9; clone_size: -; cdr3_length: 14; cdr3_aa: CASSFSGTGGKAFF
v_call: TRBV2; clone_size: -; cdr3_length: 14; cdr3_aa: CASTQEAAGNTIYF
v_call: TRBV9; clone_size: -; cdr3_length: 15; cdr3_aa: CASSVGPDSNYGYTF
v_call: TRBV2; clone_size: -; cdr3_length: 14; cdr3_aa: CASSVGQGNSPLHF
v_call: TRBV11-2; clone_size: -; cdr3_length: 14; cdr3_aa: CASSSSGTGNTIYF
v_call: TRBV7-2; clone_size: many; cdr3_length: 15; cdr3_aa: CASSSTGRVNTEAFF
v_call: TRBV24-1; clone_size: once; cdr3_length: 15; cdr3_aa: CATSAGTASTDTQYF
v_call: TRBV7-8; clone_size: -; cdr3_length: 16; cdr3_aa: CASSPSRQGVGQPQHF
v_call: TRBV9; clone_size: -; cdr3_length: 14; cdr3_aa: CASSPSSYNSPLHF
v_call: TRBV5-1; clone_size: -; cdr3_length: 13; cdr3_aa: CASSLDGAVEAFF
v_call: TRBV5-1; clone_size: -; cdr3_length: 12; cdr3_aa: CASRGGDEKLFF